The 25 T cell receptor beta chains given below trace back to one sample, sequenced in a study of blood T cell repertoires in COVID-19 (dated by TCRdb to the early 2020s). Library preparation employed the immunoSEQ multiplex PCR assay. Imported from immuneACCESS, the table was reduced by TCRdb to in-frame sequences with V and J called. These copies leave out some clones; in studies compared against another copy, an unresolved V gene accounts for under half, and the cause of the remainder is not known. A total of tens of thousands of clones appear in this sample, 75% to 90% of them only once. About 15% of the sample goes to the ten largest clones. The specimen sequenced was peripheral blood. These receptors originate from a man older than 75 with acute or convalescent COVID-19.

CDR3 residues: CAWSFRGLTSGNTIYF. CDR3 nucleotide sequence: TGTGCCTGGAGTTTTAGGGGGCTAACCTCTGGAAACACCATATATTTT. This chain links TRBV30 with TRBJ1-3, with 7 bases matching TRBD1. V was clipped by 2 bases and J by 0 bases; unmatched bases: 7. CDR3 size: 16 residues. Germline V gene lookup returns CDR1 GTSNPN and CDR2 SVGIG (reference sequence).

This sequence joins TRBV29-1 and TRBJ1-4; tentatively, D is TRBD1 (5 bases). Per the germline V gene, CDR1 is SQVTM and CDR2 is ANQGSEA. V was shortened by 5 bases and J by 7 bases, with 17 bases between the two germline ends. The CDR3 consists of 14 residues. In DNA, the CDR3 is TGCAGCGTTCCACTCGGTCAGGGCACTGAAAAACTGTTTTTT. It specifies CSVPLGQGTEKLFF.

This sequence joins TRBV9 and TRBJ2-3; TRBD2 matches at 7 bases. From germline, CDR1 is SGDLS and CDR2 YYNGEE. The V segment lost 4 bases and the J segment 5 bases; nucleotides outside the gene matches: 10. The CDR3 covers 15 residues. CDR3 DNA: TGTGCCAGCAGCCCCGGCGGGGGAAGAGTAGATACGCAGTATTTT. Translation gives CASSPGGGRVDTQYF.

The chain employs TRBV5-1 and TRBJ2-1; 9 nucleotides align to TRBD1. The CDR3 extends over 13 amino acids. With V trimmed by 4 bases and J by 9 bases, 5 bases remained unmatched. Germline loops: CDR1 SGHRS, CDR2 YFSETQ. CDR3 region: CASSRDRVSEQFF. The CDR3 DNA is TGCGCCAGCAGCAGGGACAGGGTTAGTGAGCAGTTCTTC.

Details on this clone: The same CDR3 is also encoded by other DNA sequences in this sample. The V and J genes are TRBV5-1 and TRBJ2-7; a possible D gene is TRBD2 (5 bases). Trimming stripped 3 bases from V and 1 base from J, with 11 bases between. Germline V CDR1 and CDR2: SGHRS, YFSETQ. The length of the CDR3 is 14 residues. The CDR3 bases are TGCGCCAGCAGCTCGTTTTCGGGATCCTACGAGCAGTACTTC. Translation: CASSSFSGSYEQYF.

The V gene is TRBV3-1 (or the pseudogene TRBV3-2), the J gene TRBJ2-1; the match to TRBD2 covers 8 bases. Germline V gene lookup returns CDR1 LGHDT and CDR2 YNNKEL (reference sequence). The CDR3 sequence is 14 residues long. Trimming cost V 1 base and J 9 bases; bases outside gene matches: 5. For the CDR3, the DNA is TGTGCCAGCAGCCAAGCGGGGGGGGCCACTGAGCAGTTCTTC. Protein sequence: CASSQAGGATEQFF.

V usage is TRBV6-1 and J usage is TRBJ2-7; D gene unclear. Looked up from germline, CDR1 is MNHNS and CDR2 is SASEGT. V dropped 1 base and J dropped 3 bases, with 13 bases sitting between them. The CDR3 extends over 15 amino acids. CDR3 in amino acids: CASSEGYSQYYEQYF. The CDR3 coding sequence is TGTGCCAGCAGTGAAGGGTACAGCCAGTACTACGAGCAGTACTTC.

The chain has TRBV10-3 and TRBJ2-1; the D gene is possibly TRBD1 (5 bases). The V gene lost 4 bases and the J gene lost 7 bases, with 8 bases spanning the gap. The CDR3 covers 12 residues. Germline V gene lookup returns CDR1 ENHRY and CDR2 SYGVKD. In DNA form, the CDR3 reads TGTGCCATCAGTGGATCAGGGAATGAGCAGTTCTTC. Translated: CAISGSGNEQFF.

This rearrangement joins TRBV5-6 to TRBJ2-2; TRBD1 matches at 8 bases. Germline V lookup: CDR1 SGHDT, CDR2 YYEEEE. V lost 5 bases, J lost 1 base, and 4 bases stayed unmatched. The CDR3 contains 15 residues. The CDR3 DNA sequence: TGTGCCAGCAGACGGACAGGGTGGAACACCGGGGAGCTGTTTTTT. It is translated as CASRRTGWNTGELFF.

This clone showed up just once. This sequence joins TRBV5-1 and TRBJ1-1, with D possibly being TRBD1 (6 bases). V gave up 3 bases and J gave up 1 base, with 13 bases separating them. The CDR3 is made up of 15 amino acids. Germline loops: CDR1 SGHRS, CDR2 YFSETQ. The CDR3 DNA follows: TGCGCCAGCAGCTCCGCAGGGGCTACGAACACTGAAGCTTTCTTT. This translates into CASSSAGATNTEAFF. Based on the CDR3 plus reference TRBV5-1 and TRBJ1-1, the full variable domain is KAGVTQTPRYLIKTRGQQVTLSCSPISGHRSVSWYQQTPGQGLQFLFEYFSETQRNKGNFPGRFSGRQFSNSRSEMNVSTLELGDSALYLCASSSAGATNTEAFFGQGTRLTVV.

The chain joins TRBV28 to TRBJ1-2; no firm D call. CDR3 length: 13 residues. Trimming cost V 2 bases and J 2 bases, with 6 bases left between them. The germline V gene encodes CDR1 MDHEN and CDR2 SYDVKM. The CDR3 coding sequence is TGTGCCAGCAGTTTACCGGGGAACTATGGCTACACCTTC. As protein: CASSLPGNYGYTF.

This clone was counted a few times. The gene calls are TRBV2 and TRBJ2-7; 7 positions match TRBD2. Germline trimming cut 7 bases from V and 0 bases from J; bases unmatched to any gene: 3. Germline V gives CDR1 SNHLY, CDR2 FYNNEI. The CDR3 runs to 13 residues. CDR3 sequence reads: CASNGGSSYEQYF. CDR3 nucleotides: TGTGCCAGCAACGGCGGGAGCTCCTACGAGCAGTACTTC.

V usage is TRBV2 and J usage is TRBJ1-6; 10 positions match TRBD1. This CDR3 is built from 16 residues. Germline CDR1 reads SNHLY; CDR2 reads FYNNEI. The V and J ends lost 6 bases and 7 bases, in that order; junction bases with no gene match: 9. The CDR3: CASSDDWGQGNSPLHF. Written as DNA, the CDR3 is TGTGCCAGCAGCGACGATTGGGGACAGGGGAATTCACCCCTCCACTTT.

The rearrangement uses TRBV12-3 or TRBV12-4 and TRBJ1-1; D gene unclear. V was shortened by 1 base and J by 1 base, with 4 bases between the two germline ends. This CDR3 is built from 13 residues. Here the CDR3 DNA reads TGTGCCAGCAGTTTAGGACAGAACACTGAAGCTTTCTTT. This gives the protein CASSLGQNTEAFF.

CDR3 sequence: CASSLLQDFGKLFF. The CDR3, as DNA: TGTGCCAGCAGCCTACTCCAGGACTTCGGAAAACTGTTTTTT. The chain couples TRBV11-2 to TRBJ1-4, with no clear D. The germline gives CDR1 SGHAT, CDR2 FQNNGV. The CDR3 has 14 residues. V shed 5 bases and J shed 10 bases, with 17 bases lying between them.

The V and J genes are TRBV6-4 and TRBJ2-3; D is unclear. This CDR3 spans 13 amino acids. Trimming took off 5 bases at V and 2 bases at J, with 8 bases between the two ends. Germline-derived CDR1 and CDR2 are MRHNA and SNTAGT. CDR3 bases: TGTGCCAGCAGTCAAATTCCCACAGATACGCAGTATTTT. Translating it yields CASSQIPTDTQYF.

The V call is TRBV9, the J call TRBJ2-7; D is perhaps TRBD1 (6 bases). Germline CDR1 reads SGDLS; CDR2 reads YYNGEE. This CDR3 is 14 amino acids long. The V and J ends lost 2 bases and 1 base respectively, with 10 bases between them. The CDR3 DNA reads TGTGCCAGCAGCGTCCAGGGACATTCCTACGAGCAGTACTTC. Its translation is CASSVQGHSYEQYF.

The V and J genes are TRBV5-4 and TRBJ1-2; D uncertain. CDR1 is SGHNT, CDR2 YYREEE, per germline (reference sequence). With 0 bases removed from V and 4 bases from J, the gap between germline ends came to 7 bases. The CDR3 sequence is 13 residues long. CDR3 sequence: CASSLAGSYGYTF. CDR3 in DNA: TGTGCCAGCAGCTTGGCAGGCTCCTATGGCTACACCTTC.

This chain joins TRBV27 and TRBJ2-7; 9 nucleotides line up with TRBD1. The germline CDR1 and CDR2 sequences are MNHEY and SMNVEV (reference sequence). The CDR3 has 15 amino acids. Trimming removed 6 bases from V and 3 bases from J; junction bases left unmatched: 9. The CDR3 is CASRAPGQGLYEQYF. The DNA of the CDR3 is TGTGCCAGCAGGGCACCGGGACAGGGCCTCTACGAGCAGTACTTC.

The genes are TRBV27 and TRBJ2-2; tentative D call: TRBD1 (5 bases). Germline V gives CDR1 MNHEY, CDR2 SMNVEV (reference sequence). Trimming stripped 4 bases from V and 5 bases from J, with 8 bases between. This CDR3 has 13 amino acids. As DNA, the CDR3 is TGTGCCAGCAGTTCCTGGACAACCGGGGAGCTGTTTTTT. It specifies CASSSWTTGELFF.

This clone has just one count. CDR3 sequence: CASSSPPPGDRREQYF. DNA of the CDR3: TGCGCCAGCAGCTCCCCGCCACCGGGAGACCGTAGAGAGCAGTACTTC. The chain couples TRBV5-1 to TRBJ2-7, with TRBD2 as a possible D gene (6 bases). Germline CDR1 SGHRS, CDR2 YFSETQ. This CDR3 has 16 residues. Deletions cut 3 bases from V and 7 bases from J, with 23 bases between.

The chain has TRBV28 and TRBJ2-6; 8 bases map to TRBD1. CDR1 and CDR2 (germline): MDHEN, SYDVKM. CDR3 length: 19 amino acids. V lost 4 bases to trimming and J lost 0 bases; unmatched junction nucleotides: 11. In DNA form, the CDR3 reads TGTGCCAGCAGTTGGGGACCGGGACAGGCAAGCTCTGGGGCCAACGTCCTGACTTTC. Translating it yields CASSWGPGQASSGANVLTF.

This sequence joins TRBV5-1 and TRBJ2-3; maybe TRBD1 (7 bases). Trimming cost V 3 bases and J 5 bases, with 16 bases left between them. The CDR3 runs 15 residues. Germline V gene sequence: CDR1 SGHRS, CDR2 YFSETQ. CDR3 sequence: CASSSETGRQDTQYF. The CDR3 DNA is TGCGCCAGCAGCTCGGAGACAGGGAGGCAAGATACGCAGTATTTT.

CDR3 bases: TGTGCCAGCAGCCTACGGACGGGAGGCTCCTACGAGCAGTACTTC. This codes for CASSLRTGGSYEQYF. The chain is built from TRBV5-4 and TRBJ2-7; 7 bases map to TRBD2. This CDR3 has 15 amino acids. Germline V gives CDR1 SGHNT, CDR2 YYREEE (reference sequence). Losses at the gene ends were 4 bases for V and 0 bases for J; bases not matched to a gene: 7.

The chain carries TRBV14 and TRBJ2-2, with 8 bases lining up with TRBD1. CDR3 length: 15 amino acids. V lost 6 bases and J lost 4; bases outside the gene matches: 7. CDR1 and CDR2 from the germline V gene are SGHDN and FVKESK. The CDR3 DNA is TGTGCCAGCAGTCGGACAGGGCGAGGCACCGGGGAGCTGTTTTTT. This codes for CASSRTGRGTGELFF.